One and the same sample provided the 30 T cell receptor beta chains below, sequenced in a study of T-cell reconstitution after alpha-beta-depleted transplantation in children. It was with unique molecular identifiers that the TCRbeta library was prepared. TCRdb re-analysed the PCR reads in MiXCR, keeping a single row per CDR3 protein. Of under 250,000 distinct CDR3 sequences listed, approximately 15% are singletons. This specimen was PBMCs, mostly from graft donor cells, taken 360 days after TCRalphabeta/CD19-depleted stem cell transplant. These receptors were obtained from a male patient between 2 and 10 years old who had a stem cell transplant for acute lymphoblastic leukemia, so the T cells may come from the graft donor.

This clonotype was picked up a small number of times. The chain has TRBV6-2 or TRBV6-3 and TRBJ2-1; D is perhaps TRBD1 or TRBD2 (5 bases each). This CDR3 is built from 18 residues. V was clipped by 5 bases and J by 0 bases, with 20 bases between them. Looked up from germline, CDR1 is MNHEY and CDR2 is SVGEGT. DNA of the CDR3: TGTGCCAGCAGTCCGGGACCGATCGTTCCTAGCTCCTACAATGAGCAGTTCTTC. Translating gives CASSPGPIVPSSYNEQFF.

The chain recombines TRBV20-1 with TRBJ2-5; the D gene is possibly TRBD1 (5 bases). The germline V and J ends were trimmed by 0 bases and 2 bases, with 10 bases remaining between them. CDR3 size: 14 residues. In germline, CDR1 is DFQATT, CDR2 SNEGSKA (reference sequence). The CDR3 protein is CSARDYRIQETQYF. The CDR3 region has the DNA TGCAGTGCTAGAGATTACAGGATACAAGAGACCCAGTACTTC.

This clonotype has more than one count but fewer than ten. The rearrangement links TRBV5-1 to TRBJ2-1; a possible D gene is TRBD2 (6 bases). Per the germline V gene, CDR1 is SGHRS and CDR2 is YFSETQ. This CDR3 is 13 amino acids long. V dropped 0 bases and J dropped 9 bases, with 10 bases sitting between them. CDR3 coding DNA: TGCGCCAGCAGCTTGGGACTAGTCAGTGAGCAGTTCTTC. Translation: CASSLGLVSEQFF.

The chain uses TRBV20-1 and TRBJ2-1, with D hard to call. This CDR3 comprises 14 residues. Germline V gives CDR1 DFQATT, CDR2 SNEGSKA (reference sequence). Trimming removed 3 bases at V and 5 bases at J, with 14 bases between. The CDR3 DNA is TGCAGTGCTAGGCTCCCCGTGCGAGACAATGAGCAGTTCTTC. Amino acids: CSARLPVRDNEQFF.

In its sample, this clonotype was seen a few times. The rearrangement joins TRBV6-5 to TRBJ2-1; the match to TRBD1 covers 8 bases. The J segment lost 9 bases and the V segment lost 3 bases, leaving 10 bases of the junction unmatched. Germline loops: CDR1 MNHEY, CDR2 SVGAGI. CDR3 length equals 15 residues. The CDR3 sequence: CASSYNPAGGTEQFF. The CDR3 bases are TGTGCCAGCAGTTATAACCCTGCAGGGGGCACTGAGCAGTTCTTC.

V is TRBV20-1 and J is TRBJ2-1, with 13 positions matching TRBD2. CDR3 length: 16 amino acids. V dropped 7 bases and J dropped 6; count of bases not matched to a gene: 12. Germline V CDR1 and CDR2: DFQATT, SNEGSKA (reference sequence). For the CDR3, the DNA is TGCAGTGTATGGACTAGCGGGGGACTCGGGAGCAATGAGCAGTTCTTC. It codes for CSVWTSGGLGSNEQFF.

This chain links TRBV7-9 with TRBJ1-4; D unresolved. The CDR3 totals 13 residues. V shed 3 bases and J shed 6 bases, with 8 bases lying between them. Germline CDR1 is SEHNR and CDR2 is FQNEAQ (reference sequence). The CDR3 DNA is TGTGCCAGCAGCTTTGAAGTGGATGAAAAACTGTTTTTT. Translating gives CASSFEVDEKLFF.

This clonotype appeared a few times. This sequence joins TRBV4-3 and TRBJ2-1; D may be TRBD1 or TRBD2 (5 bases each). Trimming shortened V by 0 bases and J by 8 bases, and 14 bases separated the two germline ends. Germline CDR1 is LGHNA and CDR2 is YSLEER. There are 15 residues in the CDR3. The CDR3 spells CASSQDGTGADEQFF. CDR3 DNA: TGCGCCAGCAGCCAAGATGGGACCGGTGCCGATGAGCAGTTCTTC.

This chain links TRBV5-1 with TRBJ2-3, with a tentative D call TRBD1 (6 bases). V was clipped by 5 bases and J by 3 bases, with 19 bases between them. This CDR3 spans 16 amino acids. Germline V gives CDR1 SGHRS, CDR2 YFSETQ. CDR3 sequence: CASSYYVDRHTDTQYF. The CDR3 DNA reads TGCGCCAGCAGTTATTACGTCGACAGGCATACAGATACGCAGTATTTT.

This clonotype was counted between two and nine times. The chain links TRBV29-1 to TRBJ2-5; D is uncertain. Germline V gene data show CDR1 as SQVTM and CDR2 as ANQGSEA. Trimming removed 0 bases from V and 2 bases from J, with 10 bases in between. The CDR3 runs 14 residues. CDR3 nucleotide sequence: TGCAGCGTTGAAGAGGTCGGGTTTCAAGAGACCCAGTACTTC. This gives the protein CSVEEVGFQETQYF.

This clonotype came up a few times. The V call is TRBV10-1, the J call TRBJ1-5; no clear D. This CDR3 region has 15 residues. Per germline, CDR1 WNHNN and CDR2 SYGVQD (reference sequence). Trimming stripped 3 bases from V and 4 bases from J, with 13 bases between. The CDR3 bases are TGCGCCAGCAGTGAACGTCCCTTAAGGAATCAGCCCCAGCATTTT. Translated, it gives CASSERPLRNQPQHF.

V and J are TRBV27 and TRBJ1-3; 9 bases align to TRBD1. V lost 4 bases, J lost 7 bases, and 5 bases stayed unmatched. Germline lookup yields CDR1 MNHEY and CDR2 SMNVEV (reference sequence). The CDR3 length is 14 residues. CDR3 amino acids: CASSSDTGGNTIYF. CDR3 in DNA: TGTGCCAGCAGTTCAGACACAGGGGGCAACACCATATATTTT.

The rearrangement uses TRBV5-1 and TRBJ1-1, with D maybe TRBD1 (5 bases). The CDR3 is made up of 13 amino acids. CDR1 and CDR2 from the germline V gene are SGHRS and YFSETQ. V gave up 5 bases and J gave up 4 bases, with 12 bases separating them. The CDR3 loop reads CASSFDSFTEAFF. The CDR3 DNA is TGCGCCAGCAGTTTCGACAGTTTCACTGAAGCTTTCTTT.

This chain joins TRBV5-5 and TRBJ2-3; no clear D gene. Germline values: CDR1 SGHKS, CDR2 YYEKEE (reference sequence). This CDR3 contains 17 residues. With 5 bases removed from V and 0 bases from J, the gap between germline ends came to 19 bases. The CDR3 nucleotides read TGTGCCAGCAGTCCAAAGAACGCAATGACTAGCACAGATACGCAGTATTTT. Translation gives CASSPKNAMTSTDTQYF.

This chain connects TRBV3-1 to TRBJ1-5; D uncertain. Trimming cost V 4 bases and J 5 bases, with 9 bases left between them. CDR1 is LGHDT and CDR2 is YNNKEL in the germline V gene (reference sequence). CDR3 length: 13 residues. This chain's CDR3 is CASSPQADQPQHF. The CDR3 DNA sequence: TGTGCCAGCAGCCCCCAGGCAGATCAGCCCCAGCATTTT.

Ten or more counts support this clonotype. The rearrangement uses TRBV29-1 and TRBJ2-2; perhaps TRBD2 as D (5 bases). The germline gives CDR1 SQVTM, CDR2 ANQGSEA. V shed 2 bases and J shed 1 base, with 5 bases lying between them. CDR3 size: 13 residues. Here the CDR3 reads CSVERENTGELFF. The CDR3 DNA reads TGCAGCGTTGAACGGGAGAACACCGGGGAGCTGTTTTTT.

In this sample, this clonotype turned up a few times. The chain employs TRBV4-3 and TRBJ2-1, with 7 bases lining up with TRBD2. Germline loops: CDR1 LGHNA, CDR2 YSLEER. The CDR3 is 15 amino acids. V shed 4 bases and J 7 bases; nucleotides not matched to a gene: 10. Written as DNA, the CDR3 is TGCGCCAGCAGCCCCCGGGGGGTAGAATGGAATGAGCAGTTCTTC. It yields the protein CASSPRGVEWNEQFF.

The chain is built from TRBV7-9 and TRBJ1-3; D may be TRBD1 (6 bases). In germline, CDR1 is SEHNR, CDR2 FQNEAQ (reference sequence). Trimming left V 5 bases short and J 4 bases short, with 21 bases between. The CDR3 has 17 residues. CDR3 coding DNA: TGTGCCAGCAGCGCAGCCCTACAGGGTAGATCCGGAAACACCATATATTTT. It yields the protein CASSAALQGRSGNTIYF.

This clonotype occurred many times. V and J are TRBV28 and TRBJ2-1; 8 bases map to TRBD2. Germline V gene lookup returns CDR1 MDHEN and CDR2 SYDVKM. The CDR3 runs 16 residues. J lost 9 bases, V lost 3 bases, and 13 bases had no gene match. The CDR3 spells CASSLVSGGGPSEQFF. CDR3 in DNA: TGTGCCAGCAGTTTGGTGTCTGGCGGGGGGCCTAGTGAGCAGTTCTTC.

This clonotype was observed at least ten times. The chain couples TRBV10-3 to TRBJ2-2, with D tentatively TRBD2 (5 bases). The V gene's germline CDR1 is ENHRY and CDR2 SYGVKD. Trimming shortened V by 6 bases and J by 0 bases, and 11 bases separated the two germline ends. This CDR3 has 15 residues. As DNA, the CDR3 is TGTGCCATCAGCACACTAGAGGCGAACACCGGGGAGCTGTTTTTT. Its translation is CAISTLEANTGELFF.

The chain carries TRBV7-9 and TRBJ2-3; D may be TRBD2 (5 bases). CDR3 length: 15 amino acids. Germline V gives CDR1 SEHNR, CDR2 FQNEAQ (reference sequence). V was pared by 5 bases and J by 5 bases, with 17 bases between. CDR3 loop: CASSPRGLARDTQYF. The CDR3 coding sequence is TGTGCCAGCAGCCCCCGTGGGTTAGCGAGAGATACGCAGTATTTT.

The V gene is TRBV5-1, the J gene TRBJ2-1; 7 positions match TRBD1. This CDR3 is built from 13 residues. V dropped 8 bases and J dropped 3; count of bases not matched to a gene: 5. Looked up from germline, CDR1 is SGHRS and CDR2 is YFSETQ. Written as DNA, the CDR3 is TGCGCCAGTGCGGACAGGAACTACAATGAGCAGTTCTTC. Translating gives CASADRNYNEQFF.

This clonotype was observed a handful of times. V gene TRBV15 combines with J gene TRBJ1-5; the D is unclear. V lost 0 bases to trimming and J lost 6 bases, with 6 bases between them. The germline CDR1 and CDR2 sequences are LNHNV and YYDKDF (reference sequence). The CDR3 length is 13 residues. CDR3 in amino acids: CATSRDWSQPQHF. In nucleotides, the CDR3 is TGTGCCACCAGCAGAGATTGGAGTCAGCCCCAGCATTTT.

The chain is built from TRBV5-1 and TRBJ2-5; 14 bases fit TRBD2. V dropped 4 bases and J dropped 4; count of bases not matched to a gene: 6. CDR3 length: 16 residues. Germline-derived CDR1 and CDR2 are SGHRS and YFSETQ. CDR3 sequence: CASSPGLAGELETQYF. The CDR3 nucleotides read TGCGCCAGCAGCCCGGGACTAGCGGGGGAATTAGAGACCCAGTACTTC.

The chain uses TRBV9 and TRBJ1-1; 7 nucleotides match TRBD1. Germline V CDR1 and CDR2: SGDLS, YYNGEE. Losses at the gene ends were 5 bases for V and 4 bases for J; bases not matched to a gene: 11. This CDR3 has 15 amino acids. CDR3 amino acids: CASRARQGQGTEAFF. The CDR3 DNA reads as TGTGCCAGCAGGGCCAGACAGGGCCAGGGCACTGAAGCTTTCTTT. Combining the CDR3 with reference TRBV9 and TRBJ1-1 gives the whole variable domain DSGVTQTPKHLITATGQRVTLRCSPRSGDLSVYWYQQSLDQGLQFLIQYYNGEERAKGNILERFSAQQFPDLHSELNLSSLELGDSALYFCASRARQGQGTEAFFGQGTRLTVV.

This clonotype was observed a few times. The chain combines TRBV6-1 with TRBJ2-7; 10 bases align to TRBD2. The J segment lost 7 bases and the V segment lost 7 bases, leaving 10 bases of the junction unmatched. CDR3 length: 14 residues. Germline V gene lookup returns CDR1 MNHNS and CDR2 SASEGT. The CDR3 is CASTTLAGSGEQYF. CDR3 DNA sequence: TGTGCCAGCACTACACTAGCGGGGTCTGGGGAGCAGTACTTC.

V usage is TRBV12-3 or TRBV12-4 and J usage is TRBJ2-2; D not resolved. V was shortened by 2 bases and J by 0 bases, with 13 bases between the two germline ends. The CDR3 is 17 residues long. The CDR3 DNA sequence: TGTGCCAGCAGTTTATTAACGCTGGCATCGAACACCGGGGAGCTGTTTTTT. It translates to CASSLLTLASNTGELFF.

This clonotype has a handful of counts. V is TRBV7-2 and J is TRBJ2-1; TRBD1 agrees at 10 bases. The CDR3 length is 18 residues. V trimming: 0 bases; J trimming: 9 bases; junction bases outside the gene matches: 14. Germline V lookup: CDR1 SGHTA, CDR2 FQGNSA. The CDR3 nucleotides read TGTGCCAGCAGCTTAGCGGCCCCTGGGACAGGGGTAAGCGGTGAGCAGTTCTTC. Translated: CASSLAAPGTGVSGEQFF. Using reference TRBV7-2 and TRBJ2-1 for the parts outside the CDR3, the full variable domain is GAGVSQSPSNKVTEKGKDVELRCDPISGHTALYWYRQSLGQGLEFLIYFQGNSAPDKSGLPSDRFSAERTGGSVSTLTIQRTQQEDSAVYLCASSLAAPGTGVSGEQFFGPGTRLTVL.

The sample holds a few counts of this clonotype. This chain links TRBV12-3 or TRBV12-4 with TRBJ2-7; a weak D match, TRBD1 (6 bases). The CDR3 contains 16 residues. Trimming took off 6 bases at V and 0 bases at J, with 18 bases between the two ends. This CDR3 is CASSRKTGKSSYEQYF. The CDR3 DNA sequence: TGTGCCAGCAGCCGGAAGACAGGCAAGAGCTCCTACGAGCAGTACTTC.

The rearrangement uses TRBV5-1 and TRBJ2-1, with unresolved D. The CDR3 consists of 11 residues. V was trimmed by 1 base and J by 9 bases, leaving 5 bases between them. Germline CDR1 SGHRS, CDR2 YFSETQ. The CDR3 DNA reads TGCGCCAGCAGCTTGTCACGTGAGCAGTTCTTC. Translated: CASSLSREQFF.